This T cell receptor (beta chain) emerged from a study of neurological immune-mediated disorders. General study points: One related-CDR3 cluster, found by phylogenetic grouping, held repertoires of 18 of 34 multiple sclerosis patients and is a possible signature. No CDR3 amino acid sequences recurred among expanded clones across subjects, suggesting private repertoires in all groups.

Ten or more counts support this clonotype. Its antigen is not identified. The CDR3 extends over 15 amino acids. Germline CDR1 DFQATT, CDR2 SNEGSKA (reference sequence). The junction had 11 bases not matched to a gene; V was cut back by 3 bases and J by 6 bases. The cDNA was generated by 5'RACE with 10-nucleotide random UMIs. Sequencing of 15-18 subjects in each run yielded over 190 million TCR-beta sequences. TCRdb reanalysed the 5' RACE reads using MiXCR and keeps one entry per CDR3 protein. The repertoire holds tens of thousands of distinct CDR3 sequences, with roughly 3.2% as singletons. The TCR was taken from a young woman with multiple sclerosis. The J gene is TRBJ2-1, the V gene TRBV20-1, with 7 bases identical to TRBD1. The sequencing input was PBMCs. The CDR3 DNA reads TGCAGTGCTAGTAGGACAGGAGCAGGTGTCAATGAGCAGTTCTTC. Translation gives CSASRTGAGVNEQFF.